One sample yielded the 15 T cell receptor beta chains listed below, sequenced in a study of T cells expressing NK-cell markers. TCRdb re-called the 5' RACE reads and shows each CDR3 protein once, DNA omitted. The sample includes a few hundred thousand distinct CDR3 sequences. Sequencing was carried out using blood T cells: a sorted CD56 or NKG2C T cell subset, CD4+ or CD8+ T cells, or bulk PBMC T cells (not recorded which). The receptors here all came from a woman in her 50s in good health.

V usage is TRBV14 and J usage is TRBJ2-7. The CDR3 length is 15 residues. Germline values: CDR1 SGHDN, CDR2 FVKESK. CDR3 loop: CASRPRLAPHYEQYF.

The gene calls are TRBV6-2 or TRBV6-3 and TRBJ1-3. This CDR3 spans 16 amino acids. Germline lookup yields CDR1 MNHEY and CDR2 SVGEGT. The CDR3 loop reads CASSYDGASSGNTIYF.

The chain uses TRBV10-2 and TRBJ1-6. CDR3 size: 15 residues. In germline, CDR1 is WSHSY, CDR2 SAAADI. CDR3 protein: CASSESGLNNSPLHF.

The chain carries TRBV2 and TRBJ2-3; TCRdb selects TRBD1, and the lack of DNA leaves this call unchecked. The CDR3 loop spans 13 amino acids. Germline CDR1 reads SNHLY; CDR2 reads FYNNEI. The CDR3 region is CASRGQAADTQYF. The full variable domain, completed using reference TRBV2 and TRBJ2-3, is EPEVTQTPSHQVTQMGQEVILRCVPISNHLYFYWYRQILGQKVEFLVSFYNNEISEKSEIFDDQFSVERPDGSNFTLKIRSTKLEDSAMYFCASRGQAADTQYFGPGTRLTVL.

The CDR3 protein is CAWSVGGSRGQPQHF. The chain employs TRBV30 and TRBJ1-5; the D gene TCRdb calls, TRBD1, cannot be checked with no DNA. The germline CDR1 and CDR2 sequences are GTSNPN and SVGIG (reference sequence). CDR3 size: 15 residues. The full variable domain, its missing parts supplied by reference TRBV30 and TRBJ1-5, is SQTIHQWPATLVQPVGSPLSLECTVEGTSNPNLYWYRQAAGRGLQLLFYSVGIGQISSEVPQNLSASRPQDRQFILSSKKLLLSDSGFYLCAWSVGGSRGQPQHFGDGTRLSIL.

The V and J genes are TRBV4-2 and TRBJ2-3; TCRdb names TRBD2, which stays unverified in the absence of DNA. This CDR3 contains 16 residues. Germline V gene sequence: CDR1 LGHNA, CDR2 YNFKEQ. The CDR3 sequence: CASSQAEGRVPDTQYF.

This chain links TRBV24-1 with TRBJ1-4; the TCRdb call, TRBD1, lacks DNA for checking. Germline CDR1 is KGHDR and CDR2 is SFDVKD. The CDR3 has 18 amino acids. This CDR3 is CATSDSSGYRVVNEKLFF.

J is TRBJ1-1 and V is TRBV5-1; TCRdb selects TRBD1, and the lack of DNA leaves this call unchecked. This CDR3 is built from 15 residues. CDR1 is SGHRS and CDR2 is YFSETQ in the germline V gene. CDR3 sequence: CASSLGDGRNTEAFF.

The rearrangement uses TRBV18 and TRBJ2-1; TCRdb selects TRBD1, and the lack of DNA leaves this call unchecked. Per the germline V gene, CDR1 is KGHSH and CDR2 is LQKENI. The CDR3 sequence is 14 residues long. This CDR3 is CASSRDGTFLEQFF.

The V gene is TRBV7-6, the J gene TRBJ2-5; the D gene TCRdb calls, TRBD2, cannot be checked with no DNA. CDR3 size: 17 residues. Germline lookup yields CDR1 SGHVS and CDR2 FNYEAQ. CDR3 in amino acids: CASSLVSLAGVKETQYF.

This sequence joins TRBV6-5 and TRBJ2-5; TCRdb's D call, TRBD2, is unchecked because there is no DNA. The germline CDR1 and CDR2 sequences are MNHEY and SVGAGI. The CDR3 runs to 15 residues. The CDR3 loop reads CASSYGGSIQETQYF.

This chain connects TRBV7-9 to TRBJ2-5; lacking DNA, the TRBD1 call made by TCRdb goes unchecked. Germline CDR1 and CDR2: SEHNR and FQNEAQ (reference sequence). The CDR3 contains 18 residues. The CDR3 loop is CASSSPLGRTGGKETQYF.

The rearrangement joins TRBV10-2 to TRBJ2-1. CDR3 length equals 13 residues. From germline, CDR1 is WSHSY and CDR2 SAAADI. CDR3: CASSEVPYNEQFF.

The chain couples TRBV20-1 to TRBJ1-6; TCRdb reports TRBD1, a call that lacks DNA to check it against. This CDR3 is built from 14 residues. Germline V gene data show CDR1 as DFQATT and CDR2 as SNEGSKA (reference sequence). CDR3 sequence: CSANGNGRDSPLHF.

The CDR3 protein is CSVETVNYGYTF. This rearrangement joins TRBV29-1 to TRBJ1-2. Germline loops: CDR1 SQVTM, CDR2 ANQGSEA. The CDR3 sequence is 12 residues long. Combining the CDR3 with reference TRBV29-1 and TRBJ1-2 gives the whole variable domain SAVISQKPSRDICQRGTSLTIQCQVDSQVTMMFWYRQQPGQSLTLIATANQGSEATYESGFVIDKFPISRPNLTFSTLTVSNMSPEDSSIYLCSVETVNYGYTFGSGTRLTVV.